Following are 18 T cell receptor beta chains from one sample sequenced in a study of CD8 T cells in ankylosing spondylitis. MiXCR was run by TCRdb on the 5' RACE reads, yielding one entry per CDR3 protein. The table has about 27,000 distinct CDR3 sequences, over 7% seen once. The specimen sequenced was blood. These receptors all stem from a male donor with ankylosing spondylitis or in good health (not recorded which).

The V call is TRBV4-3, the J call TRBJ2-5; D may be TRBD1 (6 bases). Germline-derived CDR1 and CDR2 are LGHNA and YSLEER. V was pared by 1 base and J by 5 bases, with 8 bases between. CDR3 length equals 13 residues. The CDR3 nucleotides are TGCGCCAGCAGCCAAGGTCAGGGGGAGACCCAGTACTTC. Translation gives CASSQGQGETQYF.

V gene TRBV18 combines with J gene TRBJ1-3; unclear D gene. This CDR3 has 15 amino acids. Trimming removed 2 bases at V and 0 bases at J, with 8 bases between. Looked up from germline, CDR1 is KGHSH and CDR2 is LQKENI. The CDR3, as DNA: TGTGCCAGCTCACCAACAGTAAGCTCTGGAAACACCATATATTTT. Translated, it gives CASSPTVSSGNTIYF.

The chain carries TRBV28 and TRBJ2-1, with D maybe TRBD2 (5 bases). The CDR3 sequence is 12 residues long. The V end was cut by 6 bases, the J end by 6 bases, with 9 bases between. Germline V gene lookup returns CDR1 MDHEN and CDR2 SYDVKM. Here the CDR3 reads CASRRGSNEQFF. CDR3 coding DNA: TGTGCCAGCAGGCGAGGGTCCAATGAGCAGTTCTTC.

The chain recombines TRBV6-5 with TRBJ2-1; 8 nucleotides match TRBD1. The CDR3 length is 13 residues. J lost 6 bases, V lost 2 bases, and 0 bases had no gene match. Germline-derived CDR1 and CDR2 are MNHEY and SVGAGI. The CDR3 region is CASSYGQGNEQFF. The CDR3 DNA follows: TGTGCCAGCAGTTACGGACAGGGCAATGAGCAGTTCTTC.

The chain is built from TRBV5-1 and TRBJ2-5; perhaps D is TRBD1 or TRBD2 (5 bases each). This CDR3 spans 16 amino acids. Germline assignment: CDR1 SGHRS and CDR2 YFSETQ. V dropped 4 bases and J dropped 5 bases, with 21 bases sitting between them. CDR3 region: CASSLGWGRSGETQYF. CDR3 in DNA: TGCGCCAGCAGCCTTGGTTGGGGCAGGTCGGGGGAGACCCAGTACTTC.

The chain joins TRBV20-1 to TRBJ1-1, with TRBD1 matching over 10 bases. The junction had 4 bases not matched to a gene; V was cut back by 1 base and J by 8 bases. The CDR3 extends over 13 amino acids. CDR1 is DFQATT and CDR2 is SNEGSKA in the germline V gene (reference sequence). The CDR3 sequence: CSARGSDRGEAFF. CDR3 DNA: TGCAGTGCTAGAGGCTCGGACAGGGGGGAAGCTTTCTTT.

The chain employs TRBV4-2 and TRBJ2-5; weak D call: TRBD1 (6 bases). The CDR3 totals 14 residues. CDR1 and CDR2 (germline): LGHNA, YNFKEQ. The V gene lost 1 base and the J gene lost 5 bases, with 11 bases spanning the gap. The CDR3 loop reads CASSQVGHPETQYF. CDR3 in DNA: TGTGCCAGCAGCCAAGTGGGACACCCGGAGACCCAGTACTTC.

There are a few counts of this clonotype. This rearrangement joins TRBV6-6 to TRBJ1-1; D uncertain. CDR1 is MNHNY and CDR2 is SVGAGI in the germline V gene (reference sequence). The CDR3 is made up of 15 amino acids. Trimming cost V 2 bases and J 1 base, with 11 bases left between them. The CDR3 coding sequence is TGTGCCAGCAGTTACACGGGAAAGTGGAACACTGAAGCTTTCTTT. Its translation is CASSYTGKWNTEAFF.

The V call is TRBV29-1, the J call TRBJ2-5; unclear D gene. The germline V gene has CDR1 SQVTM and CDR2 ANQGSEA. The CDR3 loop spans 10 amino acids. Trimming pared 7 bases from V and 5 bases from J, leaving 8 bases between. Here the CDR3 DNA reads TGCAGCGGAACCCGGGAGACCCAGTACTTC. Protein product: CSGTRETQYF.

The table lists this clonotype with a few counts. This sequence joins TRBV15 and TRBJ1-4, with 8 bases matching TRBD1. From germline, CDR1 is LNHNV and CDR2 YYDKDF (reference sequence). The V segment lost 6 bases and the J segment 8 bases; nucleotides outside the gene matches: 8. This CDR3 is 14 amino acids long. CDR3 region: CATRRQGTEEKLFF. In DNA form, the CDR3 reads TGTGCCACCAGGAGACAGGGGACAGAAGAAAAACTGTTTTTT. The whole variable domain, remainder taken from reference TRBV15 and TRBJ1-4, is DAMVIQNPRYQVTQFGKPVTLSCSQTLNHNVMYWYQQKSSQAPKLLFHYYDKDFNNEADTPDNFQSRRPNTSFCFLDIRSPGLGDTAMYLCATRRQGTEEKLFFGSGTQLSVL.

This clonotype has more than one count but fewer than ten. The rearrangement uses TRBV5-5 and TRBJ2-2; D is ambiguous. V lost 3 bases, J lost 5 bases, and 14 bases lay in between. In germline, CDR1 is SGHKS, CDR2 YYEKEE (reference sequence). The length of the CDR3 is 15 residues. The CDR3 nucleotides are TGTGCCAGCAGCTCCCGTCCCGATGGGACCGGGGAGCTGTTTTTT. It is translated as CASSSRPDGTGELFF.

This clonotype was detected a few times. The chain combines TRBV12-3 or TRBV12-4 with TRBJ2-1; TRBD2 might be the D (6 bases). The V gene lost 5 bases and the J gene lost 9 bases, with 11 bases spanning the gap. There are 12 residues in the CDR3. The CDR3 reads CASSPPGVEQFF. The CDR3 DNA is TGTGCCAGCAGTCCGCCGGGGGTTGAGCAGTTCTTC.

The J gene is TRBJ1-5, the V gene TRBV28; D not resolved. CDR1 is MDHEN, CDR2 SYDVKM, per germline. The CDR3 is 14 residues long. The V and J ends lost 1 base and 0 bases respectively, with 4 bases between them. The CDR3 loop reads CASSLFLSNQPQHF. The CDR3 DNA is TGTGCCAGCAGTTTATTTCTTAGCAATCAGCCCCAGCATTTT.

This clonotype was seen repeatedly, ten times or more. V and J are TRBV6-6 and TRBJ2-5, with 7 bases matching TRBD1. CDR3 length: 12 amino acids. V shed 4 bases and J 12 bases; nucleotides not matched to a gene: 8. Germline V gene sequence: CDR1 MNHNY, CDR2 SVGAGI (reference sequence). The CDR3 here is CASSFNRQGEYF. CDR3 bases: TGTGCCAGCAGTTTCAACAGACAGGGCGAGTACTTC.

At least ten counts were recorded for this clonotype. This chain connects TRBV5-1 to TRBJ1-1; tentatively, D is TRBD1 (5 bases). CDR1 and CDR2 (germline): SGHRS, YFSETQ. The germline V and J ends were trimmed by 0 bases and 6 bases, with 12 bases remaining between them. The CDR3 contains 14 residues. CDR3: CASSLDLVGAEAFF. The CDR3 DNA follows: TGCGCCAGCAGCTTGGACTTGGTAGGGGCTGAAGCTTTCTTT.

This clonotype occurred many times. This chain connects TRBV2 to TRBJ1-1; TRBD1 matches at 9 bases. Germline V gives CDR1 SNHLY, CDR2 FYNNEI. This CDR3 is 14 amino acids long. V trimming: 8 bases; J trimming: 4 bases; junction bases outside the gene matches: 8. The chain's CDR3 is CASEQGASGTEAFF. CDR3 coding DNA: TGTGCCAGCGAACAGGGGGCTTCGGGCACTGAAGCTTTCTTT. Full variable domain (rest looked up from reference TRBV2 and TRBJ1-1): EPEVTQTPSHQVTQMGQEVILRCVPISNHLYFYWYRQILGQKVEFLVSFYNNEISEKSEIFDDQFSVERPDGSNFTLKIRSTKLEDSAMYFCASEQGASGTEAFFGQGTRLTVV.

V usage is TRBV20-1 and J usage is TRBJ1-1; tentative D call: TRBD1 (6 bases). Between the trimmed V and J ends, which lost 6 bases and 11 bases, there was a span of 19 bases. This CDR3 is built from 12 residues. The germline V gene has CDR1 DFQATT and CDR2 SNEGSKA (reference sequence). The CDR3 region is CSAQRGDLDAFF. In DNA, the CDR3 is TGCAGTGCCCAAAGGGGGGATTTGGATGCTTTCTTT.

This clonotype turned up a few times. The rearrangement links TRBV27 to TRBJ2-2, with D perhaps matching TRBD1 (5 bases). The germline V gene has CDR1 MNHEY and CDR2 SMNVEV (reference sequence). V lost 8 bases and J 6 bases, leaving 13 bases between the germline ends. This CDR3 spans 13 amino acids. The CDR3 bases are TGTGCCAGCCGGCCCCAGGGTGCCGGGGAGCTGTTTTTT. This codes for CASRPQGAGELFF.